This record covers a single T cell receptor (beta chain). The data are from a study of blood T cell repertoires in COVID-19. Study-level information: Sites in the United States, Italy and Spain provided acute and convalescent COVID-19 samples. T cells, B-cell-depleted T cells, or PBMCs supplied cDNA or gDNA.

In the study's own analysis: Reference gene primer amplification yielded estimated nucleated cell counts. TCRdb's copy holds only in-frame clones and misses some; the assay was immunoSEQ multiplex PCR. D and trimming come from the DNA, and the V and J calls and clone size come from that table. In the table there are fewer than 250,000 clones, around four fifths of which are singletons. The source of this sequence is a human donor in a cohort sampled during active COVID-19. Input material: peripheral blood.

The DNA for the CDR3 is TGTGCCAGCAGTGAAGGGCGGTGGGAGTTCACAGATACGCAGTATTTT. Translated, it gives CASSEGRWEFTDTQYF. V is TRBV2 and J is TRBJ2-3; a possible D gene is TRBD2 (5 bases). Trimming left V 1 base short and J 2 bases short, with 13 bases between. Per the germline V gene, CDR1 is SNHLY and CDR2 is FYNNEI. This CDR3 has 16 amino acids.